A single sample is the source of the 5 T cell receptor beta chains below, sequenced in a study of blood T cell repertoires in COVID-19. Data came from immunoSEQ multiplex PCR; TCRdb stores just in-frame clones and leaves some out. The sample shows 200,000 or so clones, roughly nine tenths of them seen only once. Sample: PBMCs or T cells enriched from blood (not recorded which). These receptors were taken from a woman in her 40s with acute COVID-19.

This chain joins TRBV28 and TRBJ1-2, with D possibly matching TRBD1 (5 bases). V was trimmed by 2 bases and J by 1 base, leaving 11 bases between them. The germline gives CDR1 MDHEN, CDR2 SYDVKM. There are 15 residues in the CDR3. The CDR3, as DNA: TGTGCCAGCAGTTTAGGGGCAGCCCATAACTATGGCTACACCTTC. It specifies CASSLGAAHNYGYTF.

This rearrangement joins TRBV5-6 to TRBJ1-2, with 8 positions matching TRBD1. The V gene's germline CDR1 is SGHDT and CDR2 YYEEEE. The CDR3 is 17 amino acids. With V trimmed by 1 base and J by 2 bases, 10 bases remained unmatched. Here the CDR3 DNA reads TGTGCCAGCAGCTTGCTTTCCAGGGGGCAAGGGAACTATGGCTACACCTTC. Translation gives CASSLLSRGQGNYGYTF.

CDR3 loop: CASSQRIAGGAYNEQFF. CDR3 DNA sequence: TGTGCCAGCAGCCAACGAATAGCGGGGGGGGCCTACAATGAGCAGTTCTTC. The chain uses TRBV3-1 (or the pseudogene TRBV3-2) and TRBJ2-1, with 11 bases aligning to TRBD2. Trimming at V came to 2 bases and at J to 2 bases, leaving 5 bases not matched to a gene. The CDR3 extends over 17 amino acids. The germline CDR1 and CDR2 sequences are LGHDT and YNNKEL (reference sequence).

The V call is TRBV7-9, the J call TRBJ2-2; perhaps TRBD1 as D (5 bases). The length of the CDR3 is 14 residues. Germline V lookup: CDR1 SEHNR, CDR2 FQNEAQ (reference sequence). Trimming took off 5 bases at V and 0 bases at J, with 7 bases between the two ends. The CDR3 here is CASSLDTNTGELFF. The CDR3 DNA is TGTGCCAGCAGCCTGGACACGAACACCGGGGAGCTGTTTTTT.

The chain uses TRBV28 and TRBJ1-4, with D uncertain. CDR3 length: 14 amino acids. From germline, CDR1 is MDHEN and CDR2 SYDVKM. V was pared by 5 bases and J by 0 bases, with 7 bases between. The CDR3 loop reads CASSLEATNEKLFF. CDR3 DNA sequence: TGTGCCAGCAGTCTAGAGGCAACTAATGAAAAACTGTTTTTT.